This T cell receptor beta chain was sequenced during a study of blood T cells in healthy people across ages. The study isolated at least 6 million PBMCs from each sample. PCR was performed a second time for about 7 to 12 cycles using a sample-barcoded 5' primer and a J-beta primer mix. Researchers report that a template-switch adaptor with 12 random nucleotides tagged each cDNA molecule. Each single sample gave us at least 2.5 million CDR3-containing paired-end reads. TCRdb reprocessed the 5' RACE reads with MiXCR, giving one entry per CDR3 protein. The sample lists around 1.5 million distinct CDR3 sequences; 59% were seen once. Germline loops: CDR1 SGHKS, CDR2 YYEKEE (reference sequence). CDR3 size: 19 residues. The V and J ends lost 0 bases and 7 bases respectively, with 28 bases between them.

The source is a man younger than 30 in good health. Sequenced sample: blood. The chain carries TRBV5-5 and TRBJ1-2; D call uncertain. The CDR3 DNA reads as TGTGCCAGCAGCTTGGCCCCTTTGCACTTCTCTGGTAGCGAGGGTGGCTACACCTTC. Translated, it gives CASSLAPLHFSGSEGGYTF.